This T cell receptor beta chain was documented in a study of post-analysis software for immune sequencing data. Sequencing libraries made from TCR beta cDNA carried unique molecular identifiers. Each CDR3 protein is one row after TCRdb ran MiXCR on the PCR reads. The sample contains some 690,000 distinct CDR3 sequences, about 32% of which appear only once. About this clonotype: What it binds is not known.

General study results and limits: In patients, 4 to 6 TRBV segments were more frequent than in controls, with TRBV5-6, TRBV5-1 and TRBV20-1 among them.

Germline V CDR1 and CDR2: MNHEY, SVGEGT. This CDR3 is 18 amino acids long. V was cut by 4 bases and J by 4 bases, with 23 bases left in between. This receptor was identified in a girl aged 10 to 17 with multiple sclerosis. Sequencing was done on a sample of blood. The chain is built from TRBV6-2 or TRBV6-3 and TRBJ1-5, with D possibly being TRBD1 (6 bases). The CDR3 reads CASSSHAGWTALNQPQHF. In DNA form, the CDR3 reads TGTGCCAGCAGTTCCCATGCCGGATGGACAGCTCTGAATCAGCCCCAGCATTTT.